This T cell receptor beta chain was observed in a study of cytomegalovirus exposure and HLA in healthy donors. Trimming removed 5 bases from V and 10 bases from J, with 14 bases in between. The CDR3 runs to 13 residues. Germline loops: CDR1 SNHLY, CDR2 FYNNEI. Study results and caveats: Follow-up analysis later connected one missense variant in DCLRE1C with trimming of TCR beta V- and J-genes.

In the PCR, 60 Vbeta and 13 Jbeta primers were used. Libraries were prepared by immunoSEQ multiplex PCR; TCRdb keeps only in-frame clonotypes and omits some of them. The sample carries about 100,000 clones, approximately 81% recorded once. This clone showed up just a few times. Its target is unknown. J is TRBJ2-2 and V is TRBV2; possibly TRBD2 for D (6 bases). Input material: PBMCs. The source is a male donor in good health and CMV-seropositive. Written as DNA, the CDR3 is TGTGCCAGCAGTCCATGGGGGGAGGAGGAGCTGTTTTTT. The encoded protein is CASSPWGEEELFF.